This T cell receptor beta chain emerged from a study of neurological immune-mediated disorders. The time point is: technical triplicate 1. Germline V gives CDR1 SGHTA, CDR2 FQGNSA. With 5 bases removed from V and 4 bases from J, the gap between germline ends came to 13 bases. The CDR3 sequence is 14 residues long. 5'RACE generated cDNA with 10-nucleotide random UMIs. TCRdb processed the 5' RACE reads anew with MiXCR; each CDR3 protein has one entry. The data show about 38,000 distinct CDR3 sequences, 11% seen once. This clonotype appeared many times. Its specificity is not known. General study results and limits: The highest TCR clonal expansion occurred in HTLV-1-associated myelopathy; multiple sclerosis fell below healthy controls.

The chain is built from TRBV7-2 and TRBJ2-3, with D tentatively TRBD2 (5 bases). The source of this sequence is a man between 60 and 75 years old with HTLV-1-associated myelopathy (HAM/TSP). Material: PBMCs. The CDR3 loop reads CASSRIGGADTQYF. The CDR3 coding sequence is TGTGCCAGCAGCCGGATAGGAGGCGCAGATACGCAGTATTTT.